Below are 27 T cell receptor beta chains sequenced from a single sample in a study of blood T cell repertoires in COVID-19. Profiled with immunoSEQ multiplex PCR; TCRdb holds only in-frame clones, not every one. This sample has about 150,000 clones, with approximately 83% found just once. Input material: PBMCs or T cells enriched from blood (not recorded which). The receptors come from a man in his 70s who had been exposed to COVID-19.

J is TRBJ1-1 and V is TRBV10-3; weak D call: TRBD1 (5 bases). This CDR3 is built from 13 residues. The germline V gene encodes CDR1 ENHRY and CDR2 SYGVKD. Trimming pared 4 bases from V and 4 bases from J, leaving 10 bases between. CDR3 amino acids: CAISGLGGTEAFF. The CDR3 coding sequence is TGTGCCATCAGTGGTCTGGGGGGCACTGAAGCTTTCTTT.

J is TRBJ1-3 and V is TRBV18; no definite D call. Germline V gene lookup returns CDR1 KGHSH and CDR2 LQKENI. The CDR3 runs 13 residues. V was clipped by 4 bases and J by 9 bases, with 13 bases between them. The CDR3 DNA follows: TGTGCCAGCTCACGAAACGCGGAAAGCACCATATATTTT. It codes for CASSRNAESTIYF.

V usage is TRBV2 and J usage is TRBJ1-1; tentatively, D is TRBD1 (6 bases). The CDR3 length is 13 residues. Germline V CDR1 and CDR2: SNHLY, FYNNEI. Trimming removed 11 bases at V and 4 bases at J, with 17 bases between. The CDR3 DNA is TGTGCCGCACAGGGTGATGCCCCCACTGAAGCTTTCTTT. Amino acid sequence: CAAQGDAPTEAFF.

The chain carries TRBV4-3 and TRBJ1-6; D is possibly TRBD1 (5 bases). The CDR3 length is 17 residues. V was clipped by 1 base and J by 2 bases, with 12 bases between them. CDR1 LGHNA and CDR2 YSLEER come from the germline V gene. The CDR3 DNA reads TGCGCCAGCAGCCAAGGCAGGGTTGAGGCCTATAATTCACCCCTCCACTTT. Residues: CASSQGRVEAYNSPLHF.

The chain links TRBV7-9 to TRBJ1-6, with D maybe TRBD1 (6 bases). CDR3 size: 16 residues. Germline loops: CDR1 SEHNR, CDR2 FQNEAQ (reference sequence). Trimming cost V 3 bases and J 7 bases, with 16 bases left between them. The DNA of the CDR3 is TGTGCCAGCAGCTTGGTGGGCCCTAGGGGGAATTCACCCCTCCACTTT. It yields the protein CASSLVGPRGNSPLHF.

V and J are TRBV7-9 and TRBJ1-1; TRBD1 matches 8 bases. The V gene end was trimmed by 7 bases and the J gene end by 2 bases; junction bases not matched to a gene: 18. Germline lookup yields CDR1 SEHNR and CDR2 FQNEAQ (reference sequence). This CDR3 spans 18 amino acids. The CDR3 sequence is CASTKFTPLGQGNTEAFF. CDR3 DNA sequence: TGTGCCAGCACCAAGTTCACACCTTTAGGACAGGGTAACACTGAAGCTTTCTTT.

The V and J genes are TRBV5-4 and TRBJ2-4, with D maybe TRBD1 (5 bases). The CDR3 length is 14 residues. The germline V gene has CDR1 SGHNT and CDR2 YYREEE (reference sequence). Trimming took 0 bases from V and 4 from J, leaving 8 bases between them. The CDR3 reads CASSLAGQKNIQYF. The CDR3 nucleotides read TGTGCCAGCAGCTTGGCAGGGCAGAAAAACATTCAGTACTTC. The full variable domain, completed using reference TRBV5-4 and TRBJ2-4, is ETGVTQSPTHLIKTRGQQVTLRCSSQSGHNTVSWYQQALGQGPQFIFQYYREEENGRGNFPPRFSGLQFPNYSSELNVNALELDDSALYLCASSLAGQKNIQYFGAGTRLSVL.

The chain employs TRBV5-5 and TRBJ2-7, with 9 bases fitting TRBD2. The trim removed 4 bases at V and 7 bases at J, leaving 12 bases unmatched. This CDR3 comprises 15 residues. The V gene's germline CDR1 is SGHKS and CDR2 YYEKEE (reference sequence). This CDR3 reads CASSPALAGGVEQYF. The CDR3 DNA is TGTGCCAGCAGCCCCGCACTAGCGGGCGGTGTGGAGCAGTACTTC.

CDR3 loop: CASSIQGLGNTEAFF. The CDR3 DNA follows: TGTGCCAGCAGCATACAGGGGCTGGGGAACACTGAAGCTTTCTTT. This chain links TRBV5-6 with TRBJ1-1; 7 nucleotides agree with TRBD1. J was trimmed by 1 base and V by 4 bases; bases with no gene match: 7. Germline lookup yields CDR1 SGHDT and CDR2 YYEEEE. This CDR3 has 15 residues.

V usage is TRBV19 and J usage is TRBJ1-4, with TRBD1 matching over 8 bases. This CDR3 has 15 amino acids. CDR1 and CDR2 (germline): LNHDA, SQIVND (reference sequence). The V segment lost 5 bases and the J segment 6 bases; nucleotides outside the gene matches: 8. The CDR3 loop is CASSFRDRGDEKLFF. DNA of the CDR3: TGTGCCAGTAGTTTCAGAGACAGGGGTGATGAAAAACTGTTTTTT.

This chain links TRBV5-6 with TRBJ1-2; D unclear. The V and J ends lost 0 bases and 5 bases respectively, with 5 bases between them. Germline loops: CDR1 SGHDT, CDR2 YYEEEE. The CDR3 is made up of 12 amino acids. The CDR3 DNA sequence: TGTGCCAGCAGCTTGGAGCGGTATGGCTACACCTTC. It codes for CASSLERYGYTF.

The rearrangement joins TRBV6-5 to TRBJ1-2; D possibly corresponds to TRBD1 (5 bases). Trimming cost V 6 bases and J 6 bases, with 20 bases left between them. CDR1 is MNHEY and CDR2 is SVGAGI in the germline V gene. The CDR3 runs 15 residues. CDR3 DNA: TGTGCCAGCAGACGCACCTTGACAGAGTCTAATGGCTACACCTTC. Translation gives CASRRTLTESNGYTF.

This clone showed up just once. V is TRBV5-6 and J is TRBJ1-1; TRBD1 might be the D (5 bases). V lost 0 bases, J lost 4 bases, and 13 bases lay in between. From germline, CDR1 is SGHDT and CDR2 YYEEEE. This CDR3 has 15 amino acids. The CDR3 DNA sequence: TGTGCCAGCAGCTTGGTAGGGCAGGGCGGCACTGAAGCTTTCTTT. It translates to CASSLVGQGGTEAFF.

The chain couples TRBV5-4 to TRBJ2-7; 8 bases line up with TRBD2. The CDR3 contains 13 residues. V shed 1 base and J 6 bases; nucleotides not matched to a gene: 3. Germline V lookup: CDR1 SGHNT, CDR2 YYREEE (reference sequence). CDR3 coding DNA: TGTGCCAGCAGCTTGACTAGCGGAGGCGAGCAGTACTTC. Amino acid sequence: CASSLTSGGEQYF.

J is TRBJ2-2 and V is TRBV19, with 8 bases matching TRBD1. V shed 9 bases, J shed 3 bases, and the junction held 6 bases outside the gene matches. This CDR3 has 14 amino acids. Germline V lookup: CDR1 LNHDA, CDR2 SQIVND (reference sequence). In DNA, the CDR3 is TGTGCCAGCCGAGACAGGGGCGACACCGGGGAGCTGTTTTTT. It translates to CASRDRGDTGELFF.

This clone has more than one count but fewer than ten. The chain combines TRBV6-2 or TRBV6-3 with TRBJ1-5, with D maybe TRBD1 (6 bases). The CDR3 is made up of 16 amino acids. Germline CDR1 and CDR2: MNHEY and SVGEGT. With 5 bases removed from V and 5 bases from J, the gap between germline ends came to 19 bases. Here the CDR3 reads CASSTARQAPYQPQHF. Here the CDR3 DNA reads TGTGCCAGCAGTACCGCGCGACAGGCTCCCTATCAGCCCCAGCATTTT.

The gene calls are TRBV10-1 and TRBJ1-1; possible D gene TRBD1, 5 bases. CDR1 and CDR2 (germline): WNHNN, SYGVQD (reference sequence). CDR3 length equals 11 residues. Trimming shortened V by 3 bases and J by 11 bases, and 10 bases separated the two germline ends. The CDR3 reads CASSDSRVAFF. CDR3 nucleotides: TGCGCCAGCAGTGACTCCAGGGTCGCTTTCTTT.

V and J are TRBV7-2 and TRBJ1-1; D is possibly TRBD1 (5 bases). This CDR3 region has 14 residues. V lost 0 bases and J 7 bases, leaving 12 bases between the germline ends. Germline lookup yields CDR1 SGHTA and CDR2 FQGNSA. In DNA form, the CDR3 reads TGTGCCAGCAGCTTAGCCGGGGGGTACGGTGAAGCTTTCTTT. This encodes CASSLAGGYGEAFF.

As DNA, the CDR3 is TGCGCCAGCAGCCAAGATCCGGGGCGTCCAGGGAGGAGAGAGACCCAGTACTTC. It yields the protein CASSQDPGRPGRRETQYF. The V call is TRBV4-1, the J call TRBJ2-5; D is perhaps TRBD2 (6 bases). The CDR3 totals 18 residues. Germline CDR1 is MGHRA and CDR2 is YSYEKL. Trimming left V 0 bases short and J 4 bases short, with 21 bases between.

The J gene is TRBJ1-1, the V gene TRBV28; D call uncertain. This CDR3 has 14 amino acids. The germline gives CDR1 MDHEN, CDR2 SYDVKM. Trimming stripped 4 bases from V and 0 bases from J, with 9 bases between. This chain's CDR3 is CASSSRRMNTEAFF. CDR3 nucleotides: TGTGCCAGCAGTTCGCGGCGAATGAACACTGAAGCTTTCTTT.

The chain recombines TRBV5-5 with TRBJ2-5; maybe TRBD1 (6 bases). CDR1 is SGHKS, CDR2 YYEKEE, per germline (reference sequence). This CDR3 spans 15 amino acids. Trimming cost V 2 bases and J 5 bases, with 16 bases left between them. CDR3 protein: CASSFSQGLGETQYF. Here the CDR3 DNA reads TGTGCCAGCAGCTTCTCCCAGGGGCTGGGGGAGACCCAGTACTTC.

The chain combines TRBV15 with TRBJ2-7, with TRBD2 as a possible D gene (6 bases). Between the trimmed V and J ends, which lost 0 bases and 5 bases, there was a span of 17 bases. There are 16 residues in the CDR3. Germline loops: CDR1 LNHNV, CDR2 YYDKDF (reference sequence). The CDR3 sequence is CATSRDIGGGVHEQYF. CDR3 bases: TGTGCCACCAGCAGAGATATTGGTGGCGGGGTCCACGAGCAGTACTTC. The full variable domain, completed using reference TRBV15 and TRBJ2-7, is DAMVIQNPRYQVTQFGKPVTLSCSQTLNHNVMYWYQQKSSQAPKLLFHYYDKDFNNEADTPDNFQSRRPNTSFCFLDIRSPGLGDTAMYLCATSRDIGGGVHEQYFGPGTRLTVT.

DNA of the CDR3: TGTGCCAGTACGGGACAGGGGTATGGCTACACCTTC. This codes for CASTGQGYGYTF. V usage is TRBV19 and J usage is TRBJ1-2; 10 bases line up with TRBD1. Germline CDR1 is LNHDA and CDR2 is SQIVND (reference sequence). The CDR3 runs to 12 residues. V shed 7 bases, J shed 5 bases, and the junction held 1 base outside the gene matches.

The chain has TRBV25-1 and TRBJ1-4; tentative D call: TRBD1 (6 bases). V gave up 6 bases and J gave up 8 bases, with 19 bases separating them. The CDR3 extends over 15 amino acids. Per germline, CDR1 MGHDK and CDR2 SYGVNS. This CDR3 is CASSWGGAKREKLFF. CDR3 DNA: TGTGCCAGCAGCTGGGGGGGGGCTAAACGGGAAAAACTGTTTTTT.

This clone was recorded once. The V gene is TRBV5-8, the J gene TRBJ2-7, with D perhaps matching TRBD1 (7 bases). This CDR3 comprises 14 residues. Trimming removed 4 bases from V and 3 bases from J, with 14 bases in between. Germline V gene data show CDR1 as SGHTS and CDR2 as YDEGEE. The CDR3 loop is CASSPRQGGYEQYF. CDR3 DNA: TGTGCCAGCAGCCCCCGACAGGGAGGCTACGAGCAGTACTTC. The full variable domain, with the rest looked up from reference TRBV5-8 and TRBJ2-7, is EAGVTQSPTHLIKTRGQQATLRCSPISGHTSVYWYQQALGLGLQFLLWYDEGEERNRGNFPPRFSGRQFPNYSSELNVNALELEDSALYLCASSPRQGGYEQYFGPGTRLTVT.

V is TRBV30 and J is TRBJ1-5; 9 bases agree with TRBD1. There are 15 residues in the CDR3. Germline lookup yields CDR1 GTSNPN and CDR2 SVGIG (reference sequence). The V and J ends lost 3 bases and 6 bases, in that order; junction bases with no gene match: 9. The CDR3 coding sequence is TGTGCCTGGAGCCGACAGGGGGGAGGTCGTCAGCCCCAGCATTTT. Its translation: CAWSRQGGGRQPQHF.

The genes are TRBV12-3 or TRBV12-4 and TRBJ2-1, with D possibly matching TRBD1 (5 bases). This CDR3 is built from 13 residues. Deletions cut 2 bases from V and 6 bases from J, with 8 bases between. CDR3 loop: CASSLRDSNEQFF. The CDR3 DNA reads TGTGCCAGCAGTTTACGCGACAGCAATGAGCAGTTCTTC.